Presented here are 29 T cell receptor beta chains from one specimen sequenced in a study of blood T cell repertoires in COVID-19. Some clones are missing from TCRdb's copy, which holds only in-frame ones; the method was immunoSEQ multiplex PCR. The repertoire holds tens of thousands of clones, with roughly 86% as singletons. The sample consisted of peripheral blood. The receptors stem from a woman aged 80 or older with acute or convalescent COVID-19.

The chain combines TRBV18 with TRBJ1-5, with D maybe TRBD1 (5 bases). This CDR3 is built from 13 residues. CDR1 is KGHSH, CDR2 LQKENI, per germline. V was clipped by 0 bases and J by 6 bases, with 6 bases between them. This CDR3 reads CASSPPQGQPQHF. In DNA form, the CDR3 reads TGTGCCAGCTCACCACCCCAGGGTCAGCCCCAGCATTTT. The whole variable domain, remainder taken from reference TRBV18 and TRBJ1-5, is NAGVMQNPRHLVRRRGQEARLRCSPMKGHSHVYWYRQLPEEGLKFMVYLQKENIIDESGMPKERFSAEFPKEGPSILRIQQVVRGDSAAYFCASSPPQGQPQHFGDGTRLSIL.

The chain combines TRBV3-1 (or the pseudogene TRBV3-2) with TRBJ2-3; TRBD2 is a possible D gene (5 bases). CDR1 is LGHDT, CDR2 YNNKEL, per germline (reference sequence). The CDR3 has 16 amino acids. Deletions cut 4 bases from V and 3 bases from J, with 17 bases between. CDR3 nucleotides: TGTGCCAGCAGCCTCCGAGGCGCGGGTCCAACAGATACGCAGTATTTT. Encoded protein: CASSLRGAGPTDTQYF.

The rearrangement links TRBV3-1 (or the pseudogene TRBV3-2) to TRBJ2-1; a weak D match, TRBD2 (5 bases). Looked up from germline, CDR1 is LGHDT and CDR2 is YNNKEL (reference sequence). CDR3 length: 12 residues. V lost 6 bases and J 10 bases, leaving 13 bases between the germline ends. The CDR3, as DNA: TGTGCCAGCAGTCAGCACGCGGGCGAGCAGTTCTTC. This sequence encodes CASSQHAGEQFF.

The V and J genes are TRBV4-2 and TRBJ2-7; D not resolved. V lost 1 base and J 3 bases, leaving 7 bases between the germline ends. Looked up from germline, CDR1 is LGHNA and CDR2 is YNFKEQ. The CDR3 runs 13 residues. In nucleotides, the CDR3 is TGTGCCAGCAGCCAAGGGGCAAGCTACGAGCAGTACTTC. Its protein is CASSQGASYEQYF.

The chain uses TRBV21-1 and TRBJ1-1. TRBV21-1 is a pseudogene locus. The CDR3 has 15 amino acids. The CDR3 region is CASSHHRQGGTEAFF. The CDR3 region has the DNA TGTGCCAGCAGCCACCACCGGCAGGGAGGGACTGAAGCTTTCTTT.

The chain is built from TRBV6-5 and TRBJ2-7, with 7 bases matching TRBD2. The length of the CDR3 is 15 residues. Per the germline V gene, CDR1 is MNHEY and CDR2 is SVGAGI. The trim removed 5 bases at V and 2 bases at J, leaving 9 bases unmatched. In DNA form, the CDR3 reads TGTGCCAGCAGTCCGGCGGGGGTTTCCGCCTACGAGCAGTACTTC. Translating gives CASSPAGVSAYEQYF.

In this sample, this clone turned up once. V and J are TRBV24-1 and TRBJ2-5; a weak D match, TRBD1 (5 bases). The CDR3 runs to 14 residues. Germline-derived CDR1 and CDR2 are KGHDR and SFDVKD. The V and J ends lost 4 bases and 5 bases respectively, with 13 bases between them. The CDR3: CATSEQKGVETQYF. CDR3 bases: TGTGCCACCAGTGAACAGAAAGGGGTGGAGACCCAGTACTTC.

This sequence joins TRBV28 and TRBJ2-7; possibly TRBD1 for D (6 bases). Trimming pared 4 bases from V and 4 bases from J, leaving 20 bases between. The CDR3 consists of 16 residues. Looked up from germline, CDR1 is MDHEN and CDR2 is SYDVKM. The CDR3 spells CASSSIGTPTAYEQYF. The CDR3 DNA reads TGTGCCAGCAGTTCGATCGGGACACCAACGGCGTACGAGCAGTACTTC. The full variable domain, with the rest looked up from reference TRBV28 and TRBJ2-7, is DVKVTQSSRYLVKRTGEKVFLECVQDMDHENMFWYRQDPGLGLRLIYFSYDVKMKEKGDIPEGYSVSREKKERFSLILESASTNQTSMYLCASSSIGTPTAYEQYFGPGTRLTVT.

The rearrangement joins TRBV5-1 to TRBJ1-6; D not resolved. The V gene lost 1 base and the J gene lost 0 bases, with 11 bases spanning the gap. CDR3 size: 17 residues. Germline assignment: CDR1 SGHRS and CDR2 YFSETQ. CDR3 sequence: CASSLFSPGSYNSPLHF. The CDR3 region has the DNA TGCGCCAGCAGCTTGTTCTCCCCGGGCTCCTATAATTCACCCCTCCACTTT.

V and J are TRBV3-1 (or the pseudogene TRBV3-2) and TRBJ2-2; TRBD2 might be the D (6 bases). The germline V and J ends were trimmed by 1 base and 9 bases, with 12 bases remaining between them. The CDR3 totals 14 residues. Per germline, CDR1 LGHDT and CDR2 YNNKEL (reference sequence). The CDR3 sequence is CASSQGAGSRELFF. The CDR3 bases are TGTGCCAGCAGCCAAGGGGCCGGGAGTAGGGAGCTGTTTTTT.

This sequence joins TRBV27 and TRBJ2-6; the D gene is possibly TRBD1 (5 bases). This CDR3 comprises 16 residues. The ends were cut back, 1 base at V and 2 bases at J, with 9 bases in the middle. From germline, CDR1 is MNHEY and CDR2 SMNVEV (reference sequence). CDR3 nucleotide sequence: TGTGCCAGCAGTTTATTCCAGGGAACTGGGGCCAACGTCCTGACTTTC. Translating it yields CASSLFQGTGANVLTF.

This chain links TRBV4-2 with TRBJ1-4, with D perhaps matching TRBD1 (5 bases). Trimming cost V 0 bases and J 0 bases, with 14 bases left between them. The CDR3 has 18 residues. CDR1 LGHNA and CDR2 YNFKEQ come from the germline V gene. This CDR3 reads CASSQEIQGTTTNEKLFF. The CDR3 nucleotides read TGTGCCAGCAGCCAAGAAATCCAGGGCACTACAACTAATGAAAAACTGTTTTTT.

This clone has a handful of counts. V is TRBV19 and J is TRBJ1-5; D remains ambiguous. This CDR3 region has 13 residues. Between the trimmed V and J ends, which lost 6 bases and 2 bases, there was a span of 8 bases. From germline, CDR1 is LNHDA and CDR2 SQIVND (reference sequence). The CDR3 loop is CASRQSGNQPQHF. CDR3 DNA sequence: TGTGCCAGTAGACAAAGCGGCAATCAGCCCCAGCATTTT. The entire variable domain, with the rest obtained from reference TRBV19 and TRBJ1-5, is as follows: DGGITQSPKYLFRKEGQNVTLSCEQNLNHDAMYWYRQDPGQGLRLIYYSQIVNDFQKGDIAEGYSVSREKKESFPLTVTSAQKNPTAFYLCASRQSGNQPQHFGDGTRLSIL.

The V call is TRBV19, the J call TRBJ2-7; perhaps TRBD2 as D (7 bases). Germline V gene lookup returns CDR1 LNHDA and CDR2 SQIVND (reference sequence). The CDR3 totals 15 residues. Trimming removed 4 bases at V and 2 bases at J, with 15 bases between. The CDR3 nucleotides read TGTGCCAGTAGTACCCCACGGGGGGCCGCCTACGAGCAGTACTTC. The encoded protein is CASSTPRGAAYEQYF.

The chain employs TRBV6-5 and TRBJ2-7, with D uncertain. The CDR3 totals 14 residues. Germline CDR1 MNHEY, CDR2 SVGAGI. The V end was cut by 6 bases, the J end by 3 bases, with 15 bases between. DNA for the CDR3: TGTGCCAGCAGCTTCCGGGTCCTAGGCTACGAGCAGTACTTC. This gives the protein CASSFRVLGYEQYF.

The rearrangement links TRBV19 to TRBJ2-3; TRBD2 matches at 9 bases. With V trimmed by 6 bases and J by 2 bases, 6 bases remained unmatched. There are 15 residues in the CDR3. The germline V gene encodes CDR1 LNHDA and CDR2 SQIVND (reference sequence). CDR3 in amino acids: CASSVASGDTDTQYF. The CDR3 DNA sequence: TGTGCCAGTAGCGTTGCTAGCGGGGACACAGATACGCAGTATTTT.

This sequence joins TRBV13 and TRBJ2-2; D might be TRBD1 (5 bases). There are 14 residues in the CDR3. Trimming stripped 4 bases from V and 5 bases from J, with 11 bases between. Germline lookup yields CDR1 PRHDT and CDR2 FYEKMQ (reference sequence). The CDR3 nucleotides are TGTGCCAGCAGCTCACGTAGACAGACCGGGGAGCTGTTTTTT. This codes for CASSSRRQTGELFF.

The rearrangement joins TRBV19 to TRBJ1-2; D gene ambiguous. The V gene lost 7 bases and the J gene lost 5 bases, with 17 bases spanning the gap. Germline-derived CDR1 and CDR2 are LNHDA and SQIVND (reference sequence). The CDR3 runs 14 residues. CDR3 nucleotides: TGTGCCAGTACCCTTGGCGGATTCATTTATGGCTACACCTTC. Protein sequence: CASTLGGFIYGYTF.

The chain couples TRBV5-1 to TRBJ1-1; D is unclear. The CDR3 runs to 18 residues. V lost 0 bases, J lost 0 bases, and 18 bases lay in between. Germline V gene sequence: CDR1 SGHRS, CDR2 YFSETQ. The CDR3 coding sequence is TGCGCCAGCAGCTTGGCGAGAGGGTCAGGTTGGATGAACACTGAAGCTTTCTTT. It yields the protein CASSLARGSGWMNTEAFF. Variable domain in full (rest from reference TRBV5-1 and TRBJ1-1): KAGVTQTPRYLIKTRGQQVTLSCSPISGHRSVSWYQQTPGQGLQFLFEYFSETQRNKGNFPGRFSGRQFSNSRSEMNVSTLELGDSALYLCASSLARGSGWMNTEAFFGQGTRLTVV.

The V and J genes are TRBV6-5 and TRBJ2-2; 8 nucleotides match TRBD1. CDR1 is MNHEY, CDR2 SVGAGI, per germline. The CDR3 is 15 amino acids. The V segment lost 6 bases and the J segment 0 bases; nucleotides outside the gene matches: 3. The DNA for the CDR3 is TGTGCCAGCAGCTTACAGGGGGCGAACACCGGGGAGCTGTTTTTT. As protein: CASSLQGANTGELFF.

This clone has a single count. The V call is TRBV2, the J call TRBJ2-5, with 7 nucleotides matching TRBD1. The CDR3 is 14 amino acids. V shed 6 bases and J 2 bases; nucleotides not matched to a gene: 6. Germline V CDR1 and CDR2: SNHLY, FYNNEI. The CDR3 here is CASRGRDSQETQYF. The CDR3 nucleotides read TGTGCCAGCAGGGGCCGGGACAGTCAAGAGACCCAGTACTTC.

The chain is built from TRBV18 and TRBJ1-3, with TRBD1 as a possible D gene (6 bases). Trimming took off 3 bases at V and 3 bases at J, with 18 bases between the two ends. The CDR3 length is 17 residues. CDR1 is KGHSH, CDR2 LQKENI, per germline. CDR3 DNA sequence: TGTGCCAGCTCACCGAGGGAAGGGGGATCTCTTGGAAACACCATATATTTT. Protein sequence: CASSPREGGSLGNTIYF.

The rearrangement uses TRBV19 and TRBJ2-1; D perhaps matches TRBD1 (6 bases). Germline assignment: CDR1 LNHDA and CDR2 SQIVND (reference sequence). Trimming removed 3 bases from V and 2 bases from J, with 14 bases in between. The CDR3 has 16 residues. The CDR3 region has the DNA TGTGCCAGTAGTATTCCAGCAGGGGCTACCTACAATGAGCAGTTCTTC. It translates to CASSIPAGATYNEQFF. Filled out from reference TRBV19 and TRBJ2-1, the complete variable domain reads DGGITQSPKYLFRKEGQNVTLSCEQNLNHDAMYWYRQDPGQGLRLIYYSQIVNDFQKGDIAEGYSVSREKKESFPLTVTSAQKNPTAFYLCASSIPAGATYNEQFFGPGTRLTVL.

V and J are TRBV6-5 and TRBJ2-6; 9 bases are a match to TRBD1. CDR3 length equals 15 residues. The V and J ends lost 11 bases and 1 base, in that order; junction bases with no gene match: 6. Germline CDR1 MNHEY, CDR2 SVGAGI. The CDR3 reads CAGQGILSGANVLTF. Written as DNA, the CDR3 is TGTGCCGGACAGGGGATCCTTTCTGGGGCCAACGTCCTGACTTTC.

This CDR3 reads CSAFRETQYF. The DNA of the CDR3 is TGCAGTGCTTTTAGAGAGACCCAGTACTTC. The chain recombines TRBV20-1 with TRBJ2-5; D not resolved. Germline V gives CDR1 DFQATT, CDR2 SNEGSKA (reference sequence). The CDR3 runs to 10 residues. V lost 5 bases, J lost 4 bases, and 5 bases lay in between.

The chain combines TRBV9 with TRBJ2-4, with a tentative D call TRBD2 (6 bases). The CDR3 length is 15 residues. The germline V gene has CDR1 SGDLS and CDR2 YYNGEE. Trimming shortened V by 2 bases and J by 3 bases, and 12 bases separated the two germline ends. The CDR3 DNA sequence: TGTGCCAGCAGCGTGAACGGAGGGGACAAAAACATTCAGTACTTC. Translating gives CASSVNGGDKNIQYF.

The gene calls are TRBV9 and TRBJ1-1; 7 nucleotides line up with TRBD1. This CDR3 contains 14 residues. CDR1 and CDR2 (germline): SGDLS, YYNGEE. The V gene end was trimmed by 6 bases and the J gene end by 6 bases; junction bases not matched to a gene: 11. In DNA, the CDR3 is TGTGCCAGCAAGTTCAGGACAGGTCCTTCTGAAGCTTTCTTT. Protein product: CASKFRTGPSEAFF.

The rearrangement uses TRBV6-5 and TRBJ2-1; D is undetermined. The V gene's germline CDR1 is MNHEY and CDR2 SVGAGI. Trimming left V 6 bases short and J 3 bases short, with 3 bases between. This CDR3 has 11 amino acids. This chain's CDR3 is CASRLYNEQFF. CDR3 DNA sequence: TGTGCCAGCAGACTCTACAATGAGCAGTTCTTC.

This chain uses TRBV6-2 or TRBV6-3 with TRBJ2-5; possible D gene TRBD2, 5 bases. The CDR3 contains 15 residues. Germline CDR1 and CDR2: MNHEY and SVGEGT. V gave up 6 bases and J gave up 3 bases, with 17 bases separating them. The CDR3 nucleotides read TGTGCCAGCAGCTCCCCGGGGAGAAAGAAAGAGACCCAGTACTTC. Its protein product is CASSSPGRKKETQYF.